A selection of T cell receptor beta chains follows, all from one sample in a study of blood T cell repertoires in COVID-19. Method: immunoSEQ multiplex PCR; TCRdb's copy keeps in-frame clones and lacks some. The table lists around 260,000 clones, approximately 89% of them singletons. The sequenced material came from peripheral blood. The source of these receptors is a man aged 40-49 years who had recovered from COVID-19. CDR3s include the opening cysteine and the closing phenylalanine or tryptophan. Expanded clones are given a class, and other clones once, few, many or no size at all.

v_call clone_size cdr3_aa
TRBV6-5 NA CASTPLRGADTQYF
TRBV6-5 once CASSYSIGLQGDGYTF
TRBV18 NA CASSPRALAPDEQYF
TRBV2 NA CASRGGAPTDTQYF
TRBV7-9 NA CASSPRTGKTDTQYF
TRBV10-3 NA CAILAGGHRGDTQYF
TRBV11-2 NA CASSLGDSPTDTQYF
TRBV6-5 NA CASSYATGGTDTQYF
TRBV6-5 few CASSPSNNYGYTF
TRBV5-1 NA CASSKGQAKIMNTEAFF
TRBV11-2 NA CASRSPGQGDVYTQYF
TRBV29-1 once CSVRMTVGYNYGYTF
TRBV4-1 NA CASSHEGAYEQYF
TRBV5-4 NA CASSFITDSYTEAFF
TRBV7-2 NA CASSLYRGETQYF
TRBV4-2 few CASSQDGTNLGGRYEQYF
TRBV19 NA CASSIRDRAFDEQYF
TRBV6-5 NA CASSYSLGGGVYEQYF
TRBV6-6 NA CASSLSGRMAKNIQYF
TRBV6-5 once CASSRDRGYGYTF
TRBV6-6 NA CASSHGTGGSEVTGELFF
TRBV30 NA CAFNPTGIHEQYF
TRBV4-1 NA CASSQDPQRGAIQETQYF
TRBV2 NA CASLRGLAGGNEQFF
TRBV6-5 NA CASSRLAGTGELFF
TRBV7-2 NA CASSLWSDTGELFF
TRBV19 once CASRSLAGSFYTQYF
TRBV7-9 NA CASSFRSHGGDYTF
TRBV2 once CASTQDLVGGFQITGELFF
TRBV18 NA CASSPGGGEAFF
TRBV15 NA CATSRTRGALVSSYNEQFF
TRBV20-1 NA CSASRGGPVEQYF
TRBV9 NA CASSVAGGGPTDTQYF
TRBV19 NA CASSTTKNTEAFF
TRBV9 NA CASSVDQDSYEQYF
TRBV5-1 once CASSPRRGRLEDTQYF
TRBV5-4 NA CASSERGDTQYF
TRBV11-3 NA CASSPRGQAAYNEQFF
TRBV5-1 NA CASRTSGVTDTQYF
TRBV24-1 NA CATSDLGTAPFSYEQYF
TRBV19 NA CASSPRTGSLDNEQFF
TRBV19 once CASTDTYNEQFF
TRBV6-1 NA CASSDGGPLEQYF
TRBV2 few CASNAENSYNSPLHF
TRBV6-1 NA CASSEAGTYGYTF
TRBV7-8 NA CASSLGASRYEQYF
TRBV11-3 NA CASSRLAGGPDTQYF
TRBV27 NA CASSFRLAGYNEQFF
TRBV5-6 NA CASSSRQGATNEKLFF
TRBV6-1 once CASSESRSGTQYF
TRBV12-3/TRBV12-4 NA CASSFGDYGYTF
TRBV19 NA CASSIGGWNGYTF
TRBV6-1 NA CASSAGTGVANTEAFF
TRBV5-1 few CASSAGQGASSYGYTF
TRBV28 NA CGTRLAGVHEQYF
TRBV27 NA CASSPWTGEQYF
TRBV2 NA CASSHRGVQPQHF
TRBV6-5 NA CATTVVGGGVTPLHF
TRBV9 once CTSSVASGLDTQYF